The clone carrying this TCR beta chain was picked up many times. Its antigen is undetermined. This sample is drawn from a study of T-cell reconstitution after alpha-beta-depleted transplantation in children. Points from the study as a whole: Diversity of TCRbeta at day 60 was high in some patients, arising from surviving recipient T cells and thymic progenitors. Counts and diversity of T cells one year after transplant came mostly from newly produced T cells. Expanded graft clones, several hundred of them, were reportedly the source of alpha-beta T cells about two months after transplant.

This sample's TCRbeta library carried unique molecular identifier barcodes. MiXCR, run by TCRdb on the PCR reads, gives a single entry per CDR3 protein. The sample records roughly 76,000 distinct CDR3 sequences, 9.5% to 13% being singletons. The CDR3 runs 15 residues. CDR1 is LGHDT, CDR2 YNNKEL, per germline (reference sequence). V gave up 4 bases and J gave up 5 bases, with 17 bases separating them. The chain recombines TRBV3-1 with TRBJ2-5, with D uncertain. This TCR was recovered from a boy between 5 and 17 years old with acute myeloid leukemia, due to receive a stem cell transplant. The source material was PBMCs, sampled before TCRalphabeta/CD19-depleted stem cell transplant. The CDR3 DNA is TGTGCCAGCAGCCTAAAAACCCTAGTGGGTGAGACCCAGTACTTC. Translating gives CASSLKTLVGETQYF.